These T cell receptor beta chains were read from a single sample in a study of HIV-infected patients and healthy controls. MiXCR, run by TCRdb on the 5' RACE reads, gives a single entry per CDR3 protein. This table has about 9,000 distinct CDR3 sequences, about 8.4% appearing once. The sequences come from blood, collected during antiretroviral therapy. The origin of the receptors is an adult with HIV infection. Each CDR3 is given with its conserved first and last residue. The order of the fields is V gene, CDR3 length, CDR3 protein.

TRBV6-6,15,CASSTGTSSGETQYF
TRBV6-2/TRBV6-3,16,CASSDSGTSGYNEQFF
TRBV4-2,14,CASSQGTSQETQYF
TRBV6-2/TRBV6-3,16,CASSYPLDRKNTEAFF
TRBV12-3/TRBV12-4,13,CASSPSPGAGYTF
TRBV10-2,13,CASKAGVNTEAFF
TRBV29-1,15,CSVVGGGSSTGELFF
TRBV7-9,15,CASSTGQGYTGELFF
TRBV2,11,CASSMQSEQYF
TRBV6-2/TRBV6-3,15,CASSFGDRVSTEAFF
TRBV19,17,CASSVGTSEASYNEQFF
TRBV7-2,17,CASSLEGTGGWKETQYF
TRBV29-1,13,CSVEDGRSYEQYF
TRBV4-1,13,CASSQEGYNEQFF
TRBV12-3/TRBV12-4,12,CASRGEDYEQYF
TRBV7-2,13,CASSKDRDYEQYF